Below, 10 T cell receptor beta chains from the same sample are listed, as sequenced in a study of blood T cell repertoires in COVID-19. Sequenced by immunoSEQ multiplex PCR; TCRdb stores in-frame clones only, minus some. Of some 150,000 clones in the sample, approximately 86% were seen once. The sequenced sample consisted of peripheral blood. These receptors all stem from a woman in her sixties who had recovered from COVID-19.

J is TRBJ2-5 and V is TRBV28, with D possibly matching TRBD2 (6 bases). This CDR3 contains 16 residues. Trimming took off 5 bases at V and 1 base at J, with 17 bases between the two ends. From germline, CDR1 is MDHEN and CDR2 SYDVKM. The CDR3 DNA is TGTGCCAGCAGTATTATGGGAGGCGGTCCCCAAGAGACCCAGTACTTC. This gives the protein CASSIMGGGPQETQYF.

The chain carries TRBV11-2 and TRBJ1-6; no reliable D call. CDR1 is SGHAT and CDR2 is FQNNGV in the germline V gene. Between the trimmed V and J ends, which lost 3 bases and 7 bases, there was a span of 7 bases. This CDR3 region has 13 residues. In DNA, the CDR3 is TGTGCCAGCAGCTTCAGTCTCAATTCACCCCTCCACTTT. It specifies CASSFSLNSPLHF.

V gene TRBV29-1 combines with J gene TRBJ2-3, with 10 bases lining up with TRBD2. Germline CDR1 reads SQVTM; CDR2 reads ANQGSEA. Unmatched junction bases numbered 4, after V lost 6 bases and J lost 1 base. There are 14 residues in the CDR3. The CDR3 protein is CSVGLAGGTDTQYF. The CDR3 DNA sequence: TGCAGCGTGGGTCTAGCGGGGGGCACAGATACGCAGTATTTT.

The V gene is TRBV5-4, the J gene TRBJ1-3; tentative D call: TRBD1 (5 bases). This CDR3 region has 15 residues. V was cut by 0 bases and J by 4 bases, with 11 bases left in between. The V gene's germline CDR1 is SGHNT and CDR2 YYREEE (reference sequence). CDR3 nucleotide sequence: TGTGCCAGCAGCTTGGCCGGGGGGAGGGGAAACACCATATATTTT. This codes for CASSLAGGRGNTIYF.

This clone has only one observation. This chain uses TRBV5-1 with TRBJ1-6, with a tentative D call TRBD1 (5 bases). CDR3 length: 14 amino acids. Germline-derived CDR1 and CDR2 are SGHRS and YFSETQ. Trimming pared 0 bases from V and 12 bases from J, leaving 13 bases between. CDR3 nucleotides: TGCGCCAGCAGCTTGGGGGCGGAGGGGTTACCCCTCCACTTT. Translated, it gives CASSLGAEGLPLHF.

The CDR3 loop is CATSDSRQGTQPQHF. The CDR3, as DNA: TGTGCCACCAGTGACTCACGACAGGGAACTCAGCCCCAGCATTTT. This sequence joins TRBV24-1 and TRBJ1-5, with 7 nucleotides matching TRBD1. Trimming took 4 bases from V and 6 from J; bases not matched to a gene: 8. The CDR3 length is 15 residues. Germline CDR1 and CDR2: KGHDR and SFDVKD.

The chain links TRBV3-1 (or the pseudogene TRBV3-2) to TRBJ1-1; TRBD1 might be the D (6 bases). Germline V lookup: CDR1 LGHDT, CDR2 YNNKEL (reference sequence). The CDR3 is 13 amino acids. V lost 11 bases and J lost 8, with 21 bases in between. The CDR3: CASGLGAPAEAFF. CDR3 DNA sequence: TGTGCCTCCGGGTTGGGGGCCCCGGCGGAAGCTTTCTTT.

This clone was detected only once. The junction does not match germline at one end; this may be a read error. This chain uses TRBV5-1 with TRBJ1-1, with D perhaps matching TRBD1 (6 bases). This CDR3 has 13 residues. In germline, CDR1 is SGHRS, CDR2 YFSETQ. The CDR3 loop reads CVSCSTGWTEAFF. As DNA, the CDR3 is TGCGTCAGCTGCTCTACAGGGTGGACTGAAGCTTTCTTT. Full variable domain (missing parts from reference TRBV5-1 and TRBJ1-1): KAGVTQTPRYLIKTRGQQVTLSCSPISGHRSVSWYQQTPGQGLQFLFEYFSETQRNKGNFPGRFSGRQFSNSRSEMNVSTLELGDSALYLCVSCSTGWTEAFFGQGTRLTVV.

The rearrangement joins TRBV5-1 to TRBJ2-5; TRBD2 agrees at 7 bases. The CDR3 loop spans 13 amino acids. Germline CDR1 and CDR2: SGHRS and YFSETQ. V lost 2 bases to trimming and J lost 5 bases; unmatched junction nucleotides: 3. CDR3 nucleotides: TGCGCCAGCAGCTTCGGGGGAGGGGAGACCCAGTACTTC. Its protein product is CASSFGGGETQYF. Complete variable domain (other parts from reference TRBV5-1 and TRBJ2-5): KAGVTQTPRYLIKTRGQQVTLSCSPISGHRSVSWYQQTPGQGLQFLFEYFSETQRNKGNFPGRFSGRQFSNSRSEMNVSTLELGDSALYLCASSFGGGETQYFGPGTRLLVL.

This rearrangement joins TRBV28 to TRBJ2-7; tentative D call: TRBD2 (6 bases). V lost 3 bases and J lost 7, with 13 bases in between. This CDR3 contains 13 residues. Germline V lookup: CDR1 MDHEN, CDR2 SYDVKM. The CDR3 here is CASSFGDSGEQYF. The CDR3 DNA reads TGTGCCAGCAGTTTTGGGGACTCGGGGGAGCAGTACTTC.